This T cell receptor (beta chain) originates from a study of cytomegalovirus exposure and HLA in healthy donors (dated by TCRdb to 2015 to 2018). For the study in its entirety: In an earlier analysis of roughly 500 of the donors, around 300 Gb of sequence data and some 120 million unique TCR beta sequences from 150 million to 200 million T cells were reported. Approximately 300 gigabases of sequencing data and tens of millions of unique TCR sequences were included in an early release covering about 600 HLA-typed donors. Of the 350 to 450 genotyped donors, 65% to 90% fell in the genetic ancestry cluster associated with self-reported Caucasian donors. The aim of the study was to test whether cataloging public T cell receptors could identify signatures of past pathogen exposure. The T cell repertoires of 666 subjects were profiled by immunosequencing and related to cytomegalovirus serostatus. Besides the first cohort of some 670 subjects, a separate validation cohort made up of roughly 120 different subjects was used. To predict cytomegalovirus infection status, the study brought together high-throughput TCR immunosequencing, statistical association of individual TCRs with disease status, and machine learning. To study patterns of TCR occurrence, a later analysis re-analyzed previously published TCR beta repertoires from 600 to 750 donors and added high-resolution HLA genotyping. Rather than using new phenotypic data, the later analysis identified candidate immune exposures from TCR beta sequences and from how often those sequences occurred across donors. To decide whether each TCR beta V gene segment behaved as functional or pseudogenic, an earlier analysis of fewer than 750 of the donors relied on high-throughput TCR beta sequencing. Alongside the repertoire data, information on donor age, sex, ethnicity and CMV serostatus was compiled. A later genetic analysis took genome-wide SNP genotypes for about 65% of the 666 donors and used that subset as a discovery cohort. All discovery cohort repertoires had been generated on a single sequencing platform. Both class I and class II loci were covered by HLA typing, at four-digit resolution. Typing coverage varied by locus: roughly 629-640 donors for A, B, C, DRB1 and DQB1; some 520 for DQA1; approximately 570 for DPA1; 400 to 480 for DPB1. Because of strong linkage in the cohort, four or five DR-DQ haplotypes were treated as single units for association and clustering. Among about 360 genotyped donors of the cohort, an average of approximately 240,000 unique TCR beta nucleotide sequences were sequenced per donor, 15% to 20% of them non-productive. Here is what the overall study found, with its caveats: A later genetic analysis associated a missense DCLRE1C variant with V-gene and J-gene trimming of TCR beta chains, and an independent cohort replicated the association. A few of the identified cytomegalovirus-associated TCR beta chains were confirmed in vitro to be specific for cytomegalovirus antigens. In this cohort, only TCR beta chains were sequenced, and detectable features were limited by the absence of alpha or paired-chain data. CMV serostatus was the only immune exposure information available for the cohort. Assigning TCR associations to individual alleles was difficult when HLA alleles, especially DR and DQ, strongly co-occurred. Roughly uniform sequencing depth across donors was assumed in presence/absence analyses, although this assumption may not hold. In a later analysis, 16,951 TCR beta sequences were associated with specific HLA alleles at a false discovery rate of 0.05. Broadly in line with IMGT annotations, most TCR beta V segments showed up in productive rearrangements about 90% or about 30% of the time in an earlier analysis of several hundred of the donors. Approximately 16 rarely observed V segments, including chromosome 9 orphons, were excluded from the earlier analysis of just under 600 of the donors because counts were too low. According to a later analysis, most CMV-associated TCR beta chains appeared to be HLA-restricted, and the HLA associations seemed to be driven largely by CMV exposure. Correlated functional status among segregating V segments might be attributable to linkage disequilibrium, but an unknown experimental factor could not be ruled out. A later analysis found that HLA-associated TCR beta chains were more clonally expanded and had lower generation probabilities than equally common non-associated chains. In the study, around 160 TCR beta chains were listed as associated with cytomegalovirus. It was suggested by the authors that the approach could potentially be generalized to other disease states and immunological phenotypes. Cytomegalovirus status was reported to be diagnosed by the classifier with high specificity and sensitivity in both the original and validation cohorts. Most TCR sequences were observed very rarely across donors, whereas some public TCRs were present in many individuals. Because HLA typing was missing for some donors at each locus, association tests included only the typed subset. Compared with the roughly 720-donor mean, donors in an Asian-associated ancestry cluster had fewer N-insertions in productive TCRs, according to a later genetic analysis. Several of the top co-occurrence clusters appeared to be linked to parvovirus B19, influenza, CMV and Epstein-Barr virus, according to a later analysis. In a later analysis, TCR association rates were found to vary across HLA loci, with the most associated TCRs seen for DRB1 alleles and the fewest for HLA-C alleles. A cluster of highly shared sequence variants was judged likely to represent a technical artifact of the sequencing pipeline. A further reported finding was that TCR beta sequences accurately predicted the HLA-A and HLA-B alleles for most subjects in the first cohort. Some IMGT-functional V segments, including TRBV6-2 and TRBV6-3, could not be told apart with the 87-base-pair reads, so those segments were excluded.

CDR1 is given as SGHTA and CDR2 as FQGTGA, both from the germline V gene. V lost 5 bases and J lost 7 bases; the stretch between them is 11 bases long. The CDR3 holds 12 amino acids from the cysteine to the phenylalanine. Only the CDR3 part of the read is kept: 36 bases, read in frame from the first base. The library was generated by the immunoSEQ multiplex PCR assay. A mixture of 60 forward primers for TCR Vbeta segments and 13 reverse primers for TCR Jbeta segments was used in the multiplex PCR. Amplification of the CDR3 region of rearranged TCR beta genes was performed with a multiplex PCR assay on genomic DNA. The Illumina HiSeq System was used to sequence the amplified TCR beta libraries as 87-base-pair reads. In the original analysis: In a later analysis, approximately 74 million unique TCR beta chains were counted across the 650 to 750 repertoires, and roughly 11 million of these chains were shared by at least two donors. Raw reads were error-corrected and collapsed into unique sequences with a nearest-neighbor algorithm that merged closely related sequences to remove PCR and sequencing errors. V, D and J gene segments were assigned by aligning CDR3 sequences to IMGT reference sequences. For a sequence to be retained, a match of at least six nucleotides to both a V gene segment and a J gene segment was required. A rearrangement counted as productive if the CDR3 had no stop codons and remained in frame with V and J, and every other rearrangement counted as non-productive. Following IMGT convention, CDR3 was defined as the stretch from the second conserved V-encoded cysteine to the conserved J-encoded phenylalanine. The earlier analysis of about 640 of the donors excluded any sequence lacking an unambiguous match to a single V gene segment. In an earlier analysis of about 590 of the donors, a V segment was called functional when productive rearrangements were above 56.7%, and segregating when the standard deviation between donors exceeded 5%. A statistical classification framework was built to diagnose cytomegalovirus status from the catalog of TCR beta chain sequences. A later analysis assigned V and J genes by comparing TCR nucleotide sequences with IMGT/GENE-DB human TR gene sequences. In a later analysis, CDR3 sequences and most-parsimonious VDJ recombination scenarios were assigned using the TCRdist pipeline. In a later analysis, every TCR beta chain was defined by the combination of its CDR3 amino acid sequence and its V-gene family, and reads without a unique V-gene family were dropped. A later analysis removed roughly 590 highly shared, low-generation-probability nucleotide sequences to deal with suspected cross-contamination and a sequencing artifact. For each public chain, a later analysis derived a clonal expansion index from normalized ranks of inferred template counts within each repertoire. Generation probabilities in a later analysis came from a VDJ recombination model fitted to out-of-frame rearrangements, and those results were checked against IGoR. In a later analysis, hypergeometric tests were used to score TCR-TCR, TCR-HLA and TCR-CMV co-occurrence, with a repertoire-size bias correction applied to TCR pairs. To estimate false discovery rates, a later analysis permuted the HLA or CMV assignments 20 times. In a later analysis, co-occurring TCRs were grouped using DBSCAN, with TCRdist sequence similarity added in when clustering inside HLA-allele-positive subsets. For co-occurrence clustering, repertoires with fewer than 30,000 or more than 120,000 public chains were excluded, along with five or six repertoires with anomalous nucleotide sharing. The table comes from immuneACCESS by way of TCRdb, which keeps in-frame sequences with V and J called. Part of the clones is missing from these tables; in studies checked, under half for an unresolved V gene and the rest for unknown reasons. That table furnishes V, J and clone size, whereas the DNA furnished D and trimming. Across this sample there are over 150,000 clones, with around 68% seen only once. Together, the top ten hold approximately 1.3% of the sample.

On this clone: Its cognate antigen has yet to be identified. No clone much larger than this one lies a single base away; base qualities are absent.

In total, roughly 670 healthy bone marrow donors made up the cohort. At the time of sampling, all cohort members were nominally healthy, though unrecorded immune exposures were likely present. The donor tested CMV seronegative and was one of the 352 seronegative cohort members. Each donor provided a peripheral blood sample, and peripheral blood mononuclear cells were used for TCR beta sequencing. The Qiagen DNeasy Blood Extraction Kit was used to extract genomic DNA from the blood cell samples. The specimen sequenced was PBMCs. The chain couples TRBV7-3 to TRBJ1-2; D gene: possibly TRBD1, on 5 matching bases. The clonotype comes from a man in his forties or fifties in good health and CMV-seronegative. Here is the DNA: TGTGCCAGCAGCGAGCCCGGGGGTGGCTACACCTTC. This sequence encodes CASSEPGGGYTF.